One and the same sample provided the 26 T cell receptor beta chains below, sequenced in a study of radiotherapy plus CTLA-4 blockade in lung cancer. Using immunoSEQ multiplex PCR, the repertoire was profiled, and TCRdb retains in-frame clones only, with some absent. The profile shows about 98,000 clones, around 86% of them singletons. Sequenced material: peripheral blood, taken from a patient treated with radiotherapy plus ipilimumab. These receptors were collected from a human donor with non-small cell lung cancer who had a partial response to radiotherapy plus ipilimumab.

V is TRBV2 and J is TRBJ2-1, with TRBD1 matching 12 bases. After removal of 6 bases from V and 4 bases from J, the junction contained 19 bases not matched to a gene. The length of the CDR3 is 20 residues. From germline, CDR1 is SNHLY and CDR2 FYNNEI. Here the CDR3 DNA reads TGTGCCAGCAGGCCAGGGACAGGGGGCCATAGCGGGAGAGTATACAATGAGCAGTTCTTC. Amino acids: CASRPGTGGHSGRVYNEQFF. The variable domain in full, completed from reference TRBV2 and TRBJ2-1, reads EPEVTQTPSHQVTQMGQEVILRCVPISNHLYFYWYRQILGQKVEFLVSFYNNEISEKSEIFDDQFSVERPDGSNFTLKIRSTKLEDSAMYFCASRPGTGGHSGRVYNEQFFGPGTRLTVL.

A single count supports this clone. This chain joins TRBV10-1 and TRBJ2-7; 11 nucleotides agree with TRBD2. The length of the CDR3 is 14 residues. The junction had 4 bases not matched to a gene; V was cut back by 5 bases and J by 4 bases. The germline gives CDR1 WNHNN, CDR2 SYGVQD (reference sequence). For the CDR3, the DNA is TGCGCCAGCAGTCGAACTAGCGGGGGTTACGAGCAGTACTTC. As protein: CASSRTSGGYEQYF.

The J gene is TRBJ2-7, the V gene TRBV2, with 7 positions matching TRBD1. Trimming removed 6 bases from V and 0 bases from J; junction bases left unmatched: 2. The V gene's germline CDR1 is SNHLY and CDR2 FYNNEI. CDR3 length equals 13 residues. CDR3 sequence (DNA): TGTGCCAGCAGCGGGACAGCCTCCTACGAGCAGTACTTC. Translated: CASSGTASYEQYF.

Details on this clone: The sample has other DNA sequences that encode this CDR3 too. V is TRBV9 and J is TRBJ2-7; 11 bases map to TRBD2. Unmatched junction bases numbered 0, after V lost 0 bases and J lost 4 bases. Germline loops: CDR1 SGDLS, CDR2 YYNGEE. The CDR3 contains 14 residues. CDR3 nucleotide sequence: TGTGCCAGCAGCGTAGGGACTAGCGGGTACGAGCAGTACTTC. It codes for CASSVGTSGYEQYF.

The genes are TRBV15 and TRBJ2-3, with D possibly matching TRBD1 (6 bases). This CDR3 spans 17 amino acids. The V gene lost 5 bases and the J gene lost 7 bases, with 25 bases spanning the gap. The V gene's germline CDR1 is LNHNV and CDR2 YYDKDF (reference sequence). The DNA for the CDR3 is TGTGCCACCAGCCCCCTGGGCCGGGGACACGGCAGCTATACGCAGTATTTT. Translated, it gives CATSPLGRGHGSYTQYF.

This clone has just a few counts. One end of the junction does not line up with germline, which may come from a read error. V and J are TRBV6-1 and TRBJ2-5, with a possible D match to TRBD1 (6 bases). The CDR3 consists of 16 residues. Germline-derived CDR1 and CDR2 are MNHNS and SASEGT. The CDR3 region has the DNA TGTGCCAGCAGTGAAGCGCAGACAGGCCTAAGAGAGTCCCAGTACTTC. Residues: CASSEAQTGLRESQYF.

This chain uses TRBV27 with TRBJ2-5; 10 bases agree with TRBD1. Germline CDR1 and CDR2: MNHEY and SMNVEV (reference sequence). This CDR3 spans 13 amino acids. The trim removed 5 bases at V and 5 bases at J, leaving 2 bases unmatched. CDR3 residues: CASSPGQGETQYF. CDR3 coding DNA: TGTGCCAGCAGTCCGGGACAGGGGGAGACCCAGTACTTC.

V usage is TRBV30 and J usage is TRBJ1-5; D unclear. Germline loops: CDR1 GTSNPN, CDR2 SVGIG (reference sequence). The CDR3 totals 13 residues. Trimming took 0 bases from V and 4 from J, leaving 7 bases between them. CDR3 amino acids: CAWSVGSNQPQHF. In DNA, the CDR3 is TGTGCCTGGAGTGTCGGGAGTAATCAGCCCCAGCATTTT.

V and J are TRBV27 and TRBJ2-1; 9 nucleotides match TRBD2. CDR1 and CDR2 (germline): MNHEY, SMNVEV (reference sequence). The V gene end was trimmed by 9 bases and the J gene end by 4 bases; junction bases not matched to a gene: 7. This CDR3 is built from 14 residues. CDR3 in DNA: TGTGCCAGTAGCGCTAGCGGGATTTACAATGAGCAGTTCTTC. This gives the protein CASSASGIYNEQFF.

The rearrangement uses TRBV5-4 and TRBJ2-1, with TRBD2 matching over 7 bases. The CDR3 consists of 11 residues. With V trimmed by 10 bases and J by 6 bases, 4 bases remained unmatched. Germline V gene lookup returns CDR1 SGHNT and CDR2 YYREEE (reference sequence). Here the CDR3 reads CAVGGGNEQFF. In DNA, the CDR3 is TGTGCCGTTGGGGGGGGCAATGAGCAGTTCTTC.

The chain couples TRBV12-1 to TRBJ1-5; the DNA was not compared with TRBD1, the D call given in the table. TRBV12-1 constitutes a pseudogene. This CDR3 spans 20 amino acids. In DNA, the CDR3 is TGTGCCAGCAGCTCACACCCGGGGAGGACAGGGGGACTTTGCAATCAGCCCCAGCATTTT. Translation: CASSSHPGRTGGLCNQPQHF.

The genes are TRBV5-1 and TRBJ2-7; D perhaps matches TRBD2 (6 bases). The germline V and J ends were trimmed by 3 bases and 0 bases, with 10 bases remaining between them. Per the germline V gene, CDR1 is SGHRS and CDR2 is YFSETQ. The CDR3 runs 14 residues. The CDR3 sequence is CASSSTGDSYEQYF. The CDR3 region has the DNA TGCGCCAGCAGCTCAACGGGGGACTCCTACGAGCAGTACTTC.

The rearrangement joins TRBV5-1 to TRBJ2-6; 11 positions agree with TRBD1. The CDR3 runs to 17 residues. The ends lost 4 bases at V and 4 bases at J; junction bases unmatched: 7. Germline V gene data show CDR1 as SGHRS and CDR2 as YFSETQ. CDR3 in DNA: TGCGCCAGCAGCCCTGGACAGGGGGCGGCCGGGGCCAACGTCCTGACTTTC. This encodes CASSPGQGAAGANVLTF.

The chain is built from TRBV18 and TRBJ1-6; tentative D call: TRBD1 (6 bases). The CDR3 runs to 16 residues. CDR1 KGHSH and CDR2 LQKENI come from the germline V gene. V lost 5 bases and J lost 3, with 14 bases in between. CDR3 DNA: TGTGCCAGCTCAAAGGACAGCCTTCTCTATAATTCACCCCTCCACTTT. Amino acids: CASSKDSLLYNSPLHF.

J is TRBJ1-5 and V is TRBV6-1; 10 nucleotides line up with TRBD1. V lost 6 bases to trimming and J lost 9 bases; unmatched junction nucleotides: 8. The CDR3 consists of 14 residues. The germline CDR1 and CDR2 sequences are MNHNS and SASEGT. This CDR3 is CASSEGTGEGPQHF. In DNA, the CDR3 is TGTGCCAGCAGCGAGGGGACAGGGGAGGGGCCCCAGCATTTT.

The chain carries TRBV2 and TRBJ1-4; no reliable D call. The CDR3 is 13 residues long. The V end was cut by 7 bases, the J end by 5 bases, with 11 bases between. The germline V gene encodes CDR1 SNHLY and CDR2 FYNNEI. Here the CDR3 reads CASTKGENEKLFF. In DNA, the CDR3 is TGTGCCAGCACCAAGGGAGAAAATGAAAAACTGTTTTTT.

This clone was counted once. V usage is TRBV6-1 and J usage is TRBJ1-2; weak D call: TRBD1 (5 bases). Per the germline V gene, CDR1 is MNHNS and CDR2 is SASEGT. Trimming stripped 3 bases from V and 4 bases from J, with 6 bases between. There are 12 residues in the CDR3. In DNA form, the CDR3 reads TGTGCCAGCAGTGAGGGACTCTATGGCTACACCTTC. Residues: CASSEGLYGYTF.

The chain has TRBV7-6 and TRBJ2-2; a possible D gene is TRBD2 (6 bases). Germline V gives CDR1 SGHVS, CDR2 FNYEAQ. CDR3 size: 17 residues. V dropped 6 bases and J dropped 2 bases, with 19 bases sitting between them. CDR3 coding DNA: TGTGCCAGCAGTTCGACCCCGCGGGACTTTAACACCGGGGAGCTGTTTTTT. It encodes CASSSTPRDFNTGELFF.

CDR3 coding DNA: TGCGCCAGCAGCGTAGCGGACGATACAGATACGCAGTATTTT. This gives the protein CASSVADDTDTQYF. The V and J genes are TRBV5-1 and TRBJ2-3; tentative D call: TRBD2 (6 bases). Germline loops: CDR1 SGHRS, CDR2 YFSETQ. Trimming took off 4 bases at V and 3 bases at J, with 12 bases between the two ends. CDR3 size: 14 residues.

The V and J genes are TRBV5-1 and TRBJ2-6; 13 bases agree with TRBD2. The V and J ends lost 4 bases and 0 bases, in that order; junction bases with no gene match: 10. Germline V gives CDR1 SGHRS, CDR2 YFSETQ. The CDR3 has 20 residues. CDR3 coding DNA: TGCGCCAGCAGCCCATTGGGACTAGCGGGGACTACCTCTGGGGCCAACGTCCTGACTTTC. Its translation: CASSPLGLAGTTSGANVLTF. Supplemented by reference TRBV5-1 and TRBJ2-6, the full variable domain reads KAGVTQTPRYLIKTRGQQVTLSCSPISGHRSVSWYQQTPGQGLQFLFEYFSETQRNKGNFPGRFSGRQFSNSRSEMNVSTLELGDSALYLCASSPLGLAGTTSGANVLTFGAGSRLTVL.

In DNA form, the CDR3 reads TGCGCCAGCAGCCAAACGACAGGGGAGGTCTATGGCTACACCTTC. This gives the protein CASSQTTGEVYGYTF. J is TRBJ1-2 and V is TRBV4-1; TRBD1 matches at 8 bases. This CDR3 region has 15 residues. With V trimmed by 2 bases and J by 4 bases, 6 bases remained unmatched. Germline V CDR1 and CDR2: MGHRA, YSYEKL.

The chain carries TRBV28 and TRBJ1-1; the D is unclear. The CDR3 totals 11 residues. V shed 6 bases and J shed 11 bases, with 13 bases lying between them. Germline V gene data show CDR1 as MDHEN and CDR2 as SYDVKM. The CDR3 DNA reads TGTGCCAGCAGCAAAAAGGCGAGGGCTTTCTTT. This codes for CASSKKARAFF.

V is TRBV7-3 and J is TRBJ1-5; D not certain. The length of the CDR3 is 14 residues. The V end was cut by 5 bases, the J end by 4 bases, with 12 bases between. CDR1 and CDR2 (germline): SGHTA, FQGTGA. The CDR3 loop is CASSPGRANQPQHF. CDR3 bases: TGTGCCAGCAGCCCCGGGCGGGCGAATCAGCCCCAGCATTTT. The full variable domain, with the rest looked up from reference TRBV7-3 and TRBJ1-5, is GAGVSQTPSNKVTEKGKYVELRCDPISGHTALYWYRQSLGQGPEFLIYFQGTGAADDSGLPNDRFFAVRPEGSVSTLKIQRTERGDSAVYLCASSPGRANQPQHFGDGTRLSIL.

The chain employs TRBV25-1 and TRBJ2-3; TRBD1 aligns across 7 bases. Germline CDR1 MGHDK, CDR2 SYGVNS. Trimming took 1 base from V and 5 from J; bases not matched to a gene: 9. The length of the CDR3 is 16 residues. The chain's CDR3 is CASSEWAGGKLDTQYF. The CDR3 region has the DNA TGTGCCAGCAGTGAATGGGCAGGGGGAAAATTAGATACGCAGTATTTT.

V is TRBV7-2 and J is TRBJ2-3, with 14 bases lining up with TRBD2. The CDR3 is made up of 15 amino acids. With V trimmed by 5 bases and J by 7 bases, 5 bases remained unmatched. In germline, CDR1 is SGHTA, CDR2 FQGNSA. The CDR3 reads CASSPGLAGVNTQYF. CDR3 coding DNA: TGTGCCAGCAGCCCGGGACTAGCGGGAGTGAATACGCAGTATTTT.

V usage is TRBV7-3 and J usage is TRBJ1-1; D possibly corresponds to TRBD1 (5 bases). The CDR3 consists of 14 residues. The germline gives CDR1 SGHTA, CDR2 FQGTGA. The V gene lost 2 bases and the J gene lost 1 base, with 8 bases spanning the gap. The CDR3 sequence is CASSLFDRNTEAFF. In nucleotides, the CDR3 is TGTGCCAGCAGCTTATTCGACAGGAACACTGAAGCTTTCTTT.